This T cell receptor (beta chain) came from a study of blood T cell repertoires in COVID-19. Using immunoSEQ multiplex PCR, the repertoire was profiled, and TCRdb retains in-frame clones only, with some absent. The data show some 90,000 clones, 75% to 85% seen once. V shed 4 bases and J shed 8 bases, with 14 bases lying between them. The length of the CDR3 is 13 residues. The V gene's germline CDR1 is WNHNN and CDR2 SYGVQD (reference sequence). This clonotype was obtained from a woman in her seventies with acute or convalescent COVID-19. The chain employs TRBV10-1 and TRBJ1-2; D call uncertain. Sequenced input: peripheral blood. CDR3 DNA: TGCGCCAGCAGTGGAGATGCTATCTACGGCTACACCTTC. The encoded protein is CASSGDAIYGYTF.